This TCR beta chain comes out of a study of early T cells in non-severe SARS-CoV-2 infection. There are 14 residues in the CDR3. The V end was cut by 6 bases, the J end by 2 bases, with 15 bases between. CDR1 and CDR2 (germline): DFQATT, SNEGSKA (reference sequence). This clonotype turned up a few times. Tagging with unique molecular identifiers was applied to individual cDNA molecules. TCRdb itself ran the 5' RACE reads through MiXCR, one entry per CDR3 protein. Of around 72,000 distinct CDR3 sequences listed, around a tenth are singletons. This receptor was taken from an adult who was a healthcare worker with PCR-confirmed SARS-CoV-2 infection or an uninfected control (not recorded which). The specimen comprised whole blood, sampled at baseline. The chain is built from TRBV20-1 and TRBJ2-3, with D perhaps TRBD1 or TRBD2 (5 bases each). CDR3 nucleotides: TGCAGTGCCCCCCGGGGCTCCCCCACAGATACGCAGTATTTT. Translated: CSAPRGSPTDTQYF.